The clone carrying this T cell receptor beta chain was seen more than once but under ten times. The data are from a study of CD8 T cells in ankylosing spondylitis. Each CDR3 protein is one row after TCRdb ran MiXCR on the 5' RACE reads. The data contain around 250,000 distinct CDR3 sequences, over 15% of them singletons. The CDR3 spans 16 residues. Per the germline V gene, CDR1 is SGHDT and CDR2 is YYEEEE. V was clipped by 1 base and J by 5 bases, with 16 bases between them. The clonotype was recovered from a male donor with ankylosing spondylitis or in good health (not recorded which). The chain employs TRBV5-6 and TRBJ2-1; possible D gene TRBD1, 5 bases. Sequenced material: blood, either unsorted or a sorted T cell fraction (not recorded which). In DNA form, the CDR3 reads TGTGCCAGCAGCTTGCCCGGTGTGGGGCCCGACAATGAGCAGTTCTTC. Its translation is CASSLPGVGPDNEQFF.